A selection of T cell receptor beta chains follows, all from one sample in a study of blood T cell repertoires in COVID-19. TCRdb keeps only in-frame clones here, not all; method: immunoSEQ multiplex PCR. The data contain roughly 500,000 clones, 88% of them singletons. The sequencing sample was made of PBMCs or T cells enriched from blood (not recorded which). The receptors stem from a woman aged 40-49 years who had recovered from COVID-19. CDR3s include the opening cysteine and the closing phenylalanine or tryptophan. Each record gives: D gene, clone size, V gene, J gene, CDR3 length, CDR3 protein, CDR3 DNA. The D gene is left open where the match is weak. Clone size is not always given. Where it is, it says once, few, many or a class for expanded clones.

D gene: NA; clone size: NA; V gene: TRBV24-1; J gene: TRBJ2-5; CDR3 length: 15; CDR3 protein: CATSDSRDLRETQYF; CDR3 DNA: TGTGCCACCAGTGATTCCCGGGACTTGCGGGAGACCCAGTACTTC
D gene: NA; clone size: NA; V gene: TRBV5-6; J gene: TRBJ1-2; CDR3 length: 14; CDR3 protein: CASSRPGEVYGYTF; CDR3 DNA: TGTGCCAGCAGCCGCCCGGGAGAGGTGTATGGCTACACCTTC
D gene: TRBD2; clone size: NA; V gene: TRBV24-1; J gene: TRBJ2-1; CDR3 length: 15; CDR3 protein: CATSDFKGLGNEQFF; CDR3 DNA: TGTGCCACCAGTGATTTTAAAGGACTAGGGAATGAGCAGTTCTTC
D gene: TRBD2; clone size: once; V gene: TRBV6-5; J gene: TRBJ2-1; CDR3 length: 15; CDR3 protein: CASSFPGGVLREQFF; CDR3 DNA: TGTGCCAGCAGCTTCCCGGGGGGAGTGCTCCGGGAGCAGTTCTTC
D gene: NA; clone size: NA; V gene: TRBV12-5; J gene: TRBJ1-2; CDR3 length: 18; CDR3 protein: CASGPTDQTSILNYGYTF; CDR3 DNA: TGTGCTAGTGGCCCGACAGACCAAACTTCAATACTTAACTATGGCTACACCTTC
D gene: NA; clone size: NA; V gene: TRBV5-1; J gene: TRBJ2-1; CDR3 length: 16; CDR3 protein: CASSLAWASSYNEQFF; CDR3 DNA: TGCGCCAGCAGCTTGGCTTGGGCGAGCTCCTACAATGAGCAGTTCTTC
D gene: TRBD2; clone size: NA; V gene: TRBV3-1/TRBV3-2; J gene: TRBJ2-1; CDR3 length: 18; CDR3 protein: CASSQDLPSGRFGNEQFF; CDR3 DNA: TGTGCCAGCAGCCAAGATTTGCCTAGCGGGAGATTTGGCAATGAGCAGTTCTTC
D gene: TRBD1; clone size: NA; V gene: TRBV7-9; J gene: TRBJ1-2; CDR3 length: 14; CDR3 protein: CASSEQGLNYGYTF; CDR3 DNA: TGTGCCAGCAGCGAACAGGGGCTTAACTATGGCTACACCTTC
D gene: NA; clone size: NA; V gene: TRBV13; J gene: TRBJ2-7; CDR3 length: 15; CDR3 protein: CASSSRVTTTYEQYF; CDR3 DNA: TGTGCCAGCAGCTCGCGGGTAACTACGACCTACGAGCAGTACTTC
D gene: NA; clone size: NA; V gene: TRBV10-3; J gene: TRBJ2-3; CDR3 length: 17; CDR3 protein: CAISDLAATKSTDTQYF; CDR3 DNA: TGTGCCATCAGTGACTTGGCAGCGACCAAGAGCACAGATACGCAGTATTTT
D gene: TRBD2; clone size: NA; V gene: TRBV6-2/TRBV6-3; J gene: TRBJ2-1; CDR3 length: 17; CDR3 protein: CASSIAGLAGGLNEQFF; CDR3 DNA: TGTGCCAGCAGTATTGCCGGACTAGCGGGAGGTTTGAATGAGCAGTTCTTC
D gene: TRBD2; clone size: NA; V gene: TRBV19; J gene: TRBJ2-5; CDR3 length: 14; CDR3 protein: CASRVAGNKQTQYF; CDR3 DNA: TGTGCCAGTAGGGTAGCGGGGAACAAACAGACCCAGTACTTC
D gene: NA; clone size: NA; V gene: TRBV2; J gene: TRBJ1-5; CDR3 length: 14; CDR3 protein: CASSVSNFNQPQHF; CDR3 DNA: TGTGCCAGCAGTGTATCGAACTTCAATCAGCCCCAGCATTTT
D gene: NA; clone size: NA; V gene: TRBV7-8; J gene: TRBJ1-1; CDR3 length: 15; CDR3 protein: CASSARGYPNTEAFF; CDR3 DNA: TGTGCCAGCAGCGCCCGGGGGTATCCGAACACTGAAGCTTTCTTT
D gene: NA; clone size: once; V gene: TRBV11-3; J gene: TRBJ1-2; CDR3 length: 12; CDR3 protein: CASSSADYGYTF; CDR3 DNA: TGTGCCAGCAGCTCCGCGGACTATGGCTACACCTTC
D gene: NA; clone size: NA; V gene: TRBV24-1; J gene: TRBJ1-5; CDR3 length: 13; CDR3 protein: CATGEGNDQPQHF; CDR3 DNA: TGTGCCACCGGAGAGGGAAATGATCAGCCCCAGCATTTT
D gene: TRBD2; clone size: NA; V gene: TRBV7-9; J gene: TRBJ2-3; CDR3 length: 18; CDR3 protein: CASSSSRTSGTITDTQYF; CDR3 DNA: TGTGCCAGCAGCTCCTCTAGGACTAGCGGGACGATCACAGATACGCAGTATTTT
D gene: NA; clone size: NA; V gene: TRBV19; J gene: TRBJ1-2; CDR3 length: 15; CDR3 protein: CASSIFAREFYGYTF; CDR3 DNA: TGTGCCAGTAGTATTTTCGCGAGAGAATTCTATGGCTACACCTTC
D gene: TRBD1; clone size: once; V gene: TRBV18; J gene: TRBJ1-5; CDR3 length: 16; CDR3 protein: CASSPLGGQGDQPQHF; CDR3 DNA: TGTGCCAGCTCACCACTTGGGGGACAGGGCGATCAGCCCCAGCATTTT
D gene: TRBD1; clone size: once; V gene: TRBV5-1; J gene: TRBJ1-1; CDR3 length: 17; CDR3 protein: CASSLRQGPLGNTEAFF; CDR3 DNA: TGCGCCAGCAGTCTCAGACAGGGGCCCCTGGGGAACACTGAAGCTTTCTTT
D gene: TRBD1; clone size: NA; V gene: TRBV30; J gene: TRBJ2-3; CDR3 length: 14; CDR3 protein: CALAGTGGVDTQYF; CDR3 DNA: TGTGCCTTAGCCGGGACAGGGGGAGTAGATACGCAGTATTTT
D gene: NA; clone size: NA; V gene: TRBV7-2; J gene: TRBJ2-5; CDR3 length: 15; CDR3 protein: CASSANRPQGETQYF; CDR3 DNA: TGTGCCAGCAGCGCTAATAGGCCCCAGGGGGAGACCCAGTACTTC
D gene: NA; clone size: NA; V gene: TRBV27; J gene: TRBJ1-6; CDR3 length: 13; CDR3 protein: CASSPLGGSPLHF; CDR3 DNA: TGTGCCAGCTCACCCCTGGGGGGTTCACCCCTCCACTTT
D gene: NA; clone size: NA; V gene: TRBV25-1; J gene: TRBJ1-5; CDR3 length: 14; CDR3 protein: CASSARGGAQPQHF; CDR3 DNA: TGTGCCAGCAGTGCGAGAGGGGGTGCTCAGCCCCAGCATTTT
D gene: TRBD2; clone size: NA; V gene: TRBV11-3; J gene: TRBJ2-5; CDR3 length: 14; CDR3 protein: CASSSMTSGRISNF; CDR3 DNA: TGTGCCAGCAGCTCGATGACTAGCGGGAGGATATCAAACTTC
D gene: NA; clone size: NA; V gene: TRBV20-1; J gene: TRBJ1-2; CDR3 length: 12; CDR3 protein: CSVNDPVSSDTF; CDR3 DNA: TGCAGTGTTAATGACCCCGTAAGTTCGGACACCTTC
D gene: NA; clone size: NA; V gene: TRBV7-2; J gene: TRBJ1-6; CDR3 length: 14; CDR3 protein: CASSTPDRVSPLHF; CDR3 DNA: TGTGCCAGCAGCACCCCCGACCGGGTTTCACCCCTCCACTTT
D gene: NA; clone size: NA; V gene: TRBV11-3; J gene: TRBJ1-1; CDR3 length: 15; CDR3 protein: CASSRAGQMNTEAFF; CDR3 DNA: TGTGCCAGCAGTCGGGCCGGACAGATGAACACTGAAGCTTTCTTT
D gene: TRBD2; clone size: NA; V gene: TRBV3-1/TRBV3-2; J gene: TRBJ2-1; CDR3 length: 16; CDR3 protein: CASSPGVAGGFNEQFF; CDR3 DNA: TGTGCCAGCAGCCCCGGGGTGGCGGGAGGATTTAATGAGCAGTTCTTC
D gene: NA; clone size: NA; V gene: TRBV28; J gene: TRBJ1-4; CDR3 length: 14; CDR3 protein: CASGSTRQAEKLFF; CDR3 DNA: TGTGCCAGCGGATCCACTCGACAGGCCGAAAAACTGTTTTTT
D gene: TRBD2; clone size: NA; V gene: TRBV9; J gene: TRBJ2-1; CDR3 length: 17; CDR3 protein: CASSVTSGISSYNEQFF; CDR3 DNA: TGTGCCAGCAGCGTAACTAGCGGGATCAGCTCCTACAATGAGCAGTTCTTC
D gene: NA; clone size: NA; V gene: TRBV7-9; J gene: TRBJ2-7; CDR3 length: 16; CDR3 protein: CASSLEGGAGGYEQYF; CDR3 DNA: TGTGCCAGCAGCTTAGAGGGCGGGGCCGGGGGCTACGAGCAGTACTTC
D gene: NA; clone size: NA; V gene: TRBV28; J gene: TRBJ1-5; CDR3 length: 15; CDR3 protein: CASSFPRGSNQPQHF; CDR3 DNA: TGTGCCAGCAGTTTTCCCAGGGGCAGCAATCAGCCCCAGCATTTT
D gene: NA; clone size: NA; V gene: TRBV6-1; J gene: TRBJ1-3; CDR3 length: 16; CDR3 protein: CASSEGFSPSGNTIYF; CDR3 DNA: TGTGCCAGCAGTGAGGGCTTCTCCCCCTCTGGAAACACCATATATTTT
D gene: TRBD1; clone size: NA; V gene: TRBV18; J gene: TRBJ2-1; CDR3 length: 15; CDR3 protein: CASSLGQGARGEQFF; CDR3 DNA: TGTGCCAGCTCACTTGGACAGGGGGCGCGGGGTGAGCAGTTCTTC
D gene: TRBD1; clone size: once; V gene: TRBV10-3; J gene: TRBJ2-2; CDR3 length: 17; CDR3 protein: CAISQKGAGRNTGELFF; CDR3 DNA: TGTGCCATCAGTCAAAAGGGGGCAGGAAGGAACACCGGGGAGCTGTTTTTT
D gene: TRBD1; clone size: NA; V gene: TRBV3-1/TRBV3-2; J gene: TRBJ1-6; CDR3 length: 17; CDR3 protein: CASSQLQQTGGGSPLHF; CDR3 DNA: TGTGCCAGCAGCCAATTACAACAAACAGGGGGCGGATCACCCCTCCACTTT
D gene: TRBD1; clone size: NA; V gene: TRBV6-2/TRBV6-3; J gene: TRBJ2-3; CDR3 length: 17; CDR3 protein: CASSYRPHRDRTDTQYF; CDR3 DNA: TGTGCCAGCAGTTATCGGCCCCACAGGGACAGAACAGATACGCAGTATTTT
D gene: NA; clone size: NA; V gene: TRBV5-1; J gene: TRBJ1-2; CDR3 length: 14; CDR3 protein: CASSEFQGAGGYTF; CDR3 DNA: TGCGCCAGCAGCGAATTCCAGGGAGCGGGCGGCTACACCTTC
D gene: NA; clone size: NA; V gene: TRBV6-5; J gene: TRBJ2-3; CDR3 length: 15; CDR3 protein: CASRGAVTSTDTQYF; CDR3 DNA: TGTGCCAGCAGGGGGGCAGTTACTAGCACAGATACGCAGTATTTT
D gene: NA; clone size: NA; V gene: TRBV7-2; J gene: TRBJ1-6; CDR3 length: 16; CDR3 protein: CASSLAVGQGNSPLHF; CDR3 DNA: TGTGCCAGCAGCTTAGCGGTGGGTCAGGGTAATTCACCCCTCCACTTT
D gene: NA; clone size: NA; V gene: TRBV7-2; J gene: TRBJ1-3; CDR3 length: 16; CDR3 protein: CASSLARVGPSNTIYF; CDR3 DNA: TGTGCCAGCAGCTTAGCCCGGGTAGGCCCCTCGAACACCATATATTTT
D gene: NA; clone size: NA; V gene: TRBV7-2; J gene: TRBJ1-5; CDR3 length: 13; CDR3 protein: CASSLSRSQPQHF; CDR3 DNA: TGTGCCAGCAGCTTATCCCGTAGTCAGCCCCAGCATTTT
D gene: TRBD2; clone size: NA; V gene: TRBV13; J gene: TRBJ2-3; CDR3 length: 16; CDR3 protein: CASSPTSGRITDTQYF; CDR3 DNA: TGTGCCAGCAGCCCTACTAGCGGGAGAATCACAGATACGCAGTATTTT